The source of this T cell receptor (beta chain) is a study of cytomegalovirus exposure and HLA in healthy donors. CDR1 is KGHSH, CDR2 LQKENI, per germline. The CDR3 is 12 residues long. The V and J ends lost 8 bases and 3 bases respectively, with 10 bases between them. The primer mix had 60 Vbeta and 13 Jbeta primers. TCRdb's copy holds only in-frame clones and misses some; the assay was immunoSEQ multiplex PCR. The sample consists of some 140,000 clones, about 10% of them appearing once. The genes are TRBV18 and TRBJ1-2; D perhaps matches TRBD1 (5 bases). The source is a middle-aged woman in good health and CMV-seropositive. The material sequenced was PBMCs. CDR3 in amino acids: CASAGMDYGYTF. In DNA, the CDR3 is TGTGCCAGCGCAGGGATGGACTATGGCTACACCTTC.